This TCR beta chain stems from a study of shared clonotypes between healthy human individuals. Study results and limitations: The sharing of about 5% of naive CD4 clonotypes was seen across several donors.

Authors' analysis steps: ImmunoSEQ supplied junction-only sequences lacking quality scores, so filtering was different. Only in-frame clones appear in the TCRdb table, and some are missing; sequencing was by immunoSEQ multiplex PCR. V, J and clone size are taken as reported in that table, and D and trimming were inferred from the DNA itself. Of around 2.1 million clones listed, about 92% were seen once; the top ten hold around 1.7%. Worth noting for this clone: Its antigen is not known.

Naivety among CD8 cells was defined by CD45RO negativity and positive CCR7 selection, thereby excluding terminally differentiated effector memory CD45RA+ cells. This CDR3 region has 13 residues. Germline V gene lookup returns CDR1 SGHTA and CDR2 FQGTGA. Trimming took 4 bases from V and 4 from J, leaving 7 bases between them. Sequences were obtained from naive CD8+ T cells from PBMCs. The chain couples TRBV7-3 to TRBJ1-4, with a weak D call TRBD1 (5 bases). The sequence came from a man aged 18 to 30 in good health. Some clones in this sample may be carry-over from other donors' samples. The DNA for the CDR3 is TGTGCCAGCAGCTCCCAGGGTAATGAAAAACTGTTTTTT. Translation: CASSSQGNEKLFF.